What follows are 14 T cell receptor beta chains derived from one specimen sequenced in a study of CD8 T cells in ankylosing spondylitis. Each CDR3 protein gets one entry after TCRdb re-called the 5' RACE reads with MiXCR. Among 150,000 to 200,000 distinct CDR3 sequences listed, around a third were seen once. The material sequenced was synovial fluid, either unsorted or a sorted T cell fraction (not recorded which). These receptors were collected from a male donor with ankylosing spondylitis.

The chain couples TRBV7-9 to TRBJ1-2; 7 positions match TRBD1. This CDR3 region has 15 residues. Germline V gene lookup returns CDR1 SEHNR and CDR2 FQNEAQ (reference sequence). Trimming cost V 4 bases and J 0 bases; bases outside gene matches: 5. This chain's CDR3 is CASSSADRSNYGYTF. CDR3 sequence (DNA): TGTGCCAGCAGCTCCGCGGACAGGTCTAACTATGGCTACACCTTC.

This chain joins TRBV20-1 and TRBJ2-7; D tentatively reads TRBD1 or TRBD2 (5 bases each). The V gene's germline CDR1 is DFQATT and CDR2 SNEGSKA (reference sequence). V lost 4 bases to trimming and J lost 4 bases, with 14 bases between them. CDR3 length: 13 residues. This CDR3 is CSAKGRSKYEQYF. The CDR3 DNA follows: TGCAGTGCTAAGGGACGGTCTAAATACGAGCAGTACTTC.

This clonotype has just a few counts. V gene TRBV20-1 combines with J gene TRBJ1-6; 8 nucleotides match TRBD1. Germline V lookup: CDR1 DFQATT, CDR2 SNEGSKA (reference sequence). J was trimmed by 3 bases and V by 6 bases; bases with no gene match: 4. This CDR3 has 14 amino acids. The DNA of the CDR3 is TGCAGTGCAAAGACAGGGGACTATAATTCACCCCTCCACTTT. As protein: CSAKTGDYNSPLHF.

Many counts were recorded for this clonotype. The V call is TRBV2, the J call TRBJ2-1, with D possibly being TRBD1 or TRBD2 (6 bases each). The CDR3 loop spans 14 amino acids. V lost 6 bases, J lost 6 bases, and 15 bases lay in between. Germline CDR1 is SNHLY and CDR2 is FYNNEI. The CDR3 is CASRMQEGVNEQFF. As DNA, the CDR3 is TGTGCCAGCAGGATGCAGGAGGGGGTCAATGAGCAGTTCTTC. The entire variable domain, with the rest obtained from reference TRBV2 and TRBJ2-1, is as follows: EPEVTQTPSHQVTQMGQEVILRCVPISNHLYFYWYRQILGQKVEFLVSFYNNEISEKSEIFDDQFSVERPDGSNFTLKIRSTKLEDSAMYFCASRMQEGVNEQFFGPGTRLTVL.

This clonotype showed up just a few times. The CDR3 DNA follows: TGTGCCAGCAGCTTTGGGACTAGCGGTAACACCGGGGAGCTGTTTTTT. Amino acid sequence: CASSFGTSGNTGELFF. The chain links TRBV7-8 to TRBJ2-2; TRBD2 aligns across 11 bases. Germline V gene sequence: CDR1 SGHVS, CDR2 FQNEAQ. The ends lost 3 bases at V and 2 bases at J; junction bases unmatched: 2. CDR3 size: 16 residues.

This clonotype was counted a few times. The rearrangement uses TRBV6-1 and TRBJ2-3, with no clear D. The CDR3 is made up of 13 amino acids. Germline CDR1 reads MNHNS; CDR2 reads SASEGT. Trimming took off 8 bases at V and 0 bases at J, with 9 bases between the two ends. The DNA of the CDR3 is TGTGCCAGCCGACCGATAAGCACAGATACGCAGTATTTT. It specifies CASRPISTDTQYF.

The CDR3 region is CASSLETGGIGAFF. The CDR3 DNA follows: TGCGCCAGCAGCTTGGAGACAGGGGGCATCGGAGCTTTCTTT. The V gene is TRBV5-1, the J gene TRBJ1-1; 10 positions match TRBD1. The germline V gene has CDR1 SGHRS and CDR2 YFSETQ. The CDR3 extends over 14 amino acids. The trim removed 0 bases at V and 10 bases at J, leaving 6 bases unmatched.

This clonotype was recorded at least ten times. This chain links TRBV3-1 with TRBJ2-7; no definite D call. This CDR3 is 12 amino acids long. The germline V and J ends were trimmed by 8 bases and 5 bases, with 13 bases remaining between them. The V gene's germline CDR1 is LGHDT and CDR2 YNNKEL (reference sequence). The CDR3 nucleotides read TGTGCCAGCTCCCCTGGCAGGCACGAGCAGTACTTC. This codes for CASSPGRHEQYF.

The rearrangement uses TRBV29-1 and TRBJ2-2; D not resolved. The CDR3 is made up of 13 amino acids. Germline V gives CDR1 SQVTM, CDR2 ANQGSEA. Trimming stripped 5 bases from V and 1 base from J, with 8 bases between. The CDR3 nucleotides are TGCAGCGTTCGGCCGGTGAACACCGGGGAGCTGTTTTTT. Its protein is CSVRPVNTGELFF.

This clonotype was counted ten times or more. The chain uses TRBV3-1 and TRBJ2-7; D is possibly TRBD2 (5 bases). The CDR3 is 15 amino acids. Deletions cut 4 bases from V and 1 base from J, with 14 bases between. CDR1 and CDR2 (germline): LGHDT, YNNKEL (reference sequence). The CDR3 sequence is CASSLKADGSYEQYF. The DNA for the CDR3 is TGTGCCAGCAGCCTCAAAGCGGACGGATCCTACGAGCAGTACTTC.

There are many counts of this clonotype. The J gene is TRBJ2-1, the V gene TRBV5-1; D call uncertain. The germline V and J ends were trimmed by 2 bases and 5 bases, with 14 bases remaining between them. Germline-derived CDR1 and CDR2 are SGHRS and YFSETQ. The CDR3 is made up of 15 amino acids. CDR3 coding DNA: TGCGCCAGCAGCTTACAAAGAGGTACGAACAATGAGCAGTTCTTC. It encodes CASSLQRGTNNEQFF.

At least ten counts were recorded for this clonotype. The chain joins TRBV2 to TRBJ2-7, with 9 nucleotides matching TRBD1. In germline, CDR1 is SNHLY, CDR2 FYNNEI. V gave up 8 bases and J gave up 2 bases; unmatched junction bases: 7. The CDR3 has 14 amino acids. The CDR3 loop is CASLPGTGTYEQYF. The CDR3 DNA reads TGTGCCAGCCTACCCGGGACAGGGACCTACGAGCAGTACTTC.

CDR3 nucleotide sequence: TGCGCCAGCTCGGACACGAAGACTGAAGCTTTCTTT. Translation gives CASSDTKTEAFF. The rearrangement links TRBV5-1 to TRBJ1-1; maybe TRBD1 (5 bases). The CDR3 is made up of 12 amino acids. Trimming left V 7 bases short and J 5 bases short, with 12 bases between. CDR1 SGHRS and CDR2 YFSETQ come from the germline V gene.

The V and J genes are TRBV7-9 and TRBJ2-1; TRBD2 matches at 16 bases. Germline loops: CDR1 SEHNR, CDR2 FQNEAQ (reference sequence). Trimming removed 3 bases from V and 14 bases from J; junction bases left unmatched: 4. CDR3 length: 14 residues. Here the CDR3 DNA reads TGTGCCAGCAGCTTCGCCGGGACTAGCGGGGGGGAGTTCTTC. It codes for CASSFAGTSGGEFF.